This T cell receptor beta chain was sequenced in a study of T cell responses to AZD1222 COVID-19 vaccine. The table came from immunoSEQ multiplex PCR; TCRdb's copy has only in-frame clones and leaves some out. The data hold about 100,000 clones, with roughly nine tenths observed a single time. The V segment lost 8 bases and the J segment 9 bases; nucleotides outside the gene matches: 16. Germline lookup yields CDR1 MNHEY and CDR2 SMNVEV (reference sequence). This CDR3 spans 16 amino acids. Whole-study results and caveats: At study baseline, merely more than 5 AZD1222 recipients were seropositive.

About this clone: Its cognate antigen is unknown.

Sequencing was performed on peripheral blood, taken on day 0 of AZD1222 vaccination. The rearrangement joins TRBV27 to TRBJ1-6; TRBD1 matches at 7 bases. This clonotype was sampled from an adult in good health. Here the CDR3 reads CASGMGQSLGSSPLHF. CDR3 DNA sequence: TGTGCCAGCGGTATGGGACAGAGCCTTGGTTCTTCACCCCTCCACTTT.